The 27 T cell receptor beta chains in this list originate from one sample, sequenced in a study of cytomegalovirus exposure and HLA in healthy donors. Both 60 Vbeta primers and 13 Jbeta primers went into the PCR. The assay was immunoSEQ multiplex PCR, and TCRdb's table has in-frame clones only and misses some. The sample table sets out about 160,000 clones. Sample: PBMCs. The receptor set was obtained from a man aged 30 to 39 in good health and CMV-seronegative.

The chain combines TRBV9 with TRBJ2-7; D is perhaps TRBD2 (6 bases). V lost 3 bases and J lost 3, with 16 bases in between. Germline CDR1 and CDR2: SGDLS and YYNGEE. CDR3 length: 15 residues. The CDR3 sequence is CASSGAGTGFYEQYF. CDR3 sequence (DNA): TGTGCCAGCAGCGGAGCCGGGACTGGATTCTACGAGCAGTACTTC.

This chain joins TRBV10-2 and TRBJ2-3, with 8 bases identical to TRBD2. With V trimmed by 6 bases and J by 0 bases, 8 bases remained unmatched. The CDR3 runs to 16 residues. Germline V lookup: CDR1 WSHSY, CDR2 SAAADI. The CDR3 coding sequence is TGCGCCAGCAGCCGCGGTAGCGGGGTTAGCACAGATACGCAGTATTTT. Its translation is CASSRGSGVSTDTQYF.

The chain recombines TRBV5-1 with TRBJ1-5; D remains ambiguous. Trimming took off 1 base at V and 2 bases at J, with 7 bases between the two ends. Germline lookup yields CDR1 SGHRS and CDR2 YFSETQ. The CDR3 length is 14 residues. The CDR3, as DNA: TGCGCCAGCAGCTTGAACGGGGGCAATCAGCCCCAGCATTTT. It codes for CASSLNGGNQPQHF.

The chain couples TRBV2 to TRBJ2-5; 9 bases map to TRBD1. Trimming cost V 6 bases and J 1 base; bases outside gene matches: 6. Germline V lookup: CDR1 SNHLY, CDR2 FYNNEI. The CDR3 has 15 residues. Written as DNA, the CDR3 is TGTGCCAGCAGCGCTTTACAGGGGGCCCAAGAGACCCAGTACTTC. Its protein product is CASSALQGAQETQYF.

The chain recombines TRBV27 with TRBJ2-1; weak D call: TRBD2 (5 bases). The V end was cut by 8 bases, the J end by 8 bases, with 13 bases between. Germline V gene sequence: CDR1 MNHEY, CDR2 SMNVEV (reference sequence). The CDR3 runs 12 residues. The DNA of the CDR3 is TGTGCCAGCGGGCTACTAGGCGATGAGCAGTTCTTC. Encoded protein: CASGLLGDEQFF.

The chain links TRBV27 to TRBJ2-1; TRBD2 aligns across 16 bases. CDR3 length: 20 residues. After removal of 9 bases from V and 0 bases from J, the junction contained 14 bases not matched to a gene. Germline CDR1 reads MNHEY; CDR2 reads SMNVEV (reference sequence). The DNA for the CDR3 is TGTGCCAGTAAATTCCCGGGACTAGCGGGAGGGCCGGGCTCCTACAATGAGCAGTTCTTC. Translating it yields CASKFPGLAGGPGSYNEQFF.

The chain links TRBV5-1 to TRBJ2-5; D may be TRBD2 (5 bases). This CDR3 is built from 11 residues. Per germline, CDR1 SGHRS and CDR2 YFSETQ. The ends were cut back, 9 bases at V and 4 bases at J, with 10 bases in the middle. The CDR3 coding sequence is TGCGCCACCCGAGGAGGAGAGACCCAGTACTTC. It is translated as CATRGGETQYF.

The gene calls are TRBV27 and TRBJ1-4, with 11 bases that match TRBD1. Germline-derived CDR1 and CDR2 are MNHEY and SMNVEV (reference sequence). CDR3 length: 14 amino acids. Trimming removed 6 bases from V and 7 bases from J; junction bases left unmatched: 4. The CDR3 sequence: CASSGQGAGEKLFF. The CDR3 DNA follows: TGTGCCAGCAGCGGACAGGGGGCCGGTGAAAAACTGTTTTTT.

This rearrangement joins TRBV5-1 to TRBJ2-2, with 7 bases aligning to TRBD2. The CDR3 covers 16 residues. V was pared by 0 bases and J by 5 bases, with 7 bases of the junction left unmatched. CDR1 and CDR2 from the germline V gene are SGHRS and YFSETQ. The CDR3 DNA is TGCGCCAGCAGCTTGGTCGGCGGGAGTACTACCGGGGAGCTGTTTTTT. Translating gives CASSLVGGSTTGELFF.

The chain uses TRBV28 and TRBJ1-1; 7 bases map to TRBD1. CDR1 is MDHEN and CDR2 is SYDVKM in the germline V gene. This CDR3 comprises 17 residues. Germline trimming cut 5 bases from V and 0 bases from J; bases unmatched to any gene: 12. CDR3 nucleotides: TGTGCCAGCAGTCTTGAATTCAGGACAGGTTTGAACACTGAAGCTTTCTTT. Residues: CASSLEFRTGLNTEAFF.

The CDR3 coding sequence is TGCGCCAGCAGTGACCCACGGACTAGCGGGAGTATCACAGATACGCAGTATTTT. Protein sequence: CASSDPRTSGSITDTQYF. The V call is TRBV10-1, the J call TRBJ2-3; 13 bases are a match to TRBD2. The CDR3 is made up of 18 amino acids. Germline V lookup: CDR1 WNHNN, CDR2 SYGVQD (reference sequence). J gave up 2 bases and V 3 bases, and 8 bases lay outside the gene matches.

This chain connects TRBV11-2 to TRBJ2-2; D is possibly TRBD1 (5 bases). V was clipped by 2 bases and J by 7 bases, with 17 bases between them. CDR3 size: 16 residues. Germline V gene sequence: CDR1 SGHAT, CDR2 FQNNGV. CDR3 protein: CASSLLRGIFGGELFF. The CDR3 DNA reads TGTGCCAGCAGCTTATTAAGGGGCATCTTCGGCGGGGAGCTGTTTTTT.

The gene calls are TRBV30 and TRBJ1-1; 7 bases are a match to TRBD1. This CDR3 comprises 13 residues. Germline V gene data show CDR1 as GTSNPN and CDR2 as SVGIG (reference sequence). V lost 3 bases to trimming and J lost 5 bases; unmatched junction nucleotides: 6. The DNA for the CDR3 is TGTGCCTGGAGGAGGGGGCGTACGACTGAAGCTTTCTTT. Encoded protein: CAWRRGRTTEAFF.

The chain is built from TRBV10-1 and TRBJ2-1, with 7 bases fitting TRBD1. This CDR3 is built from 16 residues. CDR1 is WNHNN and CDR2 is SYGVQD in the germline V gene (reference sequence). J gave up 2 bases and V 7 bases, and 11 bases lay outside the gene matches. The CDR3 reads CASTSGGSAPYNEQFF. In DNA form, the CDR3 reads TGCGCCAGCACCTCAGGGGGTAGCGCTCCCTACAATGAGCAGTTCTTC.

The chain combines TRBV6-1 with TRBJ2-2; 7 nucleotides line up with TRBD2. The CDR3 length is 14 residues. Germline V gives CDR1 MNHNS, CDR2 SASEGT. The J segment lost 5 bases and the V segment lost 7 bases, leaving 7 bases of the junction unmatched. The CDR3 region is CASKSGGNTGELFF. In nucleotides, the CDR3 is TGTGCCAGCAAGTCGGGGGGTAATACCGGGGAGCTGTTTTTT.

The chain employs TRBV6-1 and TRBJ2-1; 7 nucleotides line up with TRBD2. The germline V gene has CDR1 MNHNS and CDR2 SASEGT. The CDR3 runs 14 residues. Trimming cost V 7 bases and J 5 bases; bases outside gene matches: 8. The CDR3 sequence is CASKWSGINNEQFF. In nucleotides, the CDR3 is TGTGCCAGCAAGTGGAGCGGGATCAACAATGAGCAGTTCTTC.

The genes are TRBV5-6 and TRBJ1-2; TRBD1 might be the D (5 bases). V lost 5 bases, J lost 0 bases, and 14 bases lay in between. Germline V lookup: CDR1 SGHDT, CDR2 YYEEEE. The CDR3 has 15 residues. Here the CDR3 reads CASSGQGRANYGYTF. The CDR3 nucleotides are TGTGCCAGCAGTGGCCAGGGAAGGGCTAACTATGGCTACACCTTC.

The J gene is TRBJ2-7, the V gene TRBV28, with a weak D call TRBD2 (5 bases). The CDR3 is made up of 13 amino acids. V was shortened by 2 bases and J by 7 bases, with 12 bases between the two germline ends. The V gene's germline CDR1 is MDHEN and CDR2 SYDVKM. CDR3 sequence (DNA): TGTGCCAGCAGTTTAGAGGAGGCTAAAGAGCAGTACTTC. Translation gives CASSLEEAKEQYF. The entire variable domain, with the rest obtained from reference TRBV28 and TRBJ2-7, is as follows: DVKVTQSSRYLVKRTGEKVFLECVQDMDHENMFWYRQDPGLGLRLIYFSYDVKMKEKGDIPEGYSVSREKKERFSLILESASTNQTSMYLCASSLEEAKEQYFGPGTRLTVT.

The V call is TRBV6-1, the J call TRBJ2-1; D perhaps matches TRBD2 (6 bases). Germline CDR1 is MNHNS and CDR2 is SASEGT. V lost 2 bases, J lost 13 bases, and 18 bases lay in between. This CDR3 region has 14 residues. The CDR3 region is CASSENGSGQGQFF. CDR3 nucleotide sequence: TGTGCCAGCAGTGAAAATGGTAGCGGTCAGGGCCAGTTCTTC.

The chain has TRBV15 and TRBJ2-7; 10 positions agree with TRBD2. This CDR3 has 18 residues. V lost 1 base to trimming and J lost 6 bases; unmatched junction nucleotides: 15. Germline lookup yields CDR1 LNHNV and CDR2 YYDKDF (reference sequence). Here the CDR3 reads CATSRGPSVAGGHREQYF. The CDR3 DNA reads as TGTGCCACCAGCAGAGGTCCTTCGGTAGCGGGAGGTCACCGCGAGCAGTACTTC.

This chain joins TRBV29-1 and TRBJ2-1; 15 nucleotides agree with TRBD2. V dropped 4 bases and J dropped 7; count of bases not matched to a gene: 11. CDR3 length: 17 amino acids. Germline V gives CDR1 SQVTM, CDR2 ANQGSEA. CDR3 nucleotides: TGCAGCGTTGGGACTAGCGGGAGGGTAATTCTAGGGAATGAGCAGTTCTTC. Its translation: CSVGTSGRVILGNEQFF.

CDR3 residues: CAIRRAGFSYNEQFF. In DNA form, the CDR3 reads TGTGCCATCAGGAGGGCGGGTTTCTCCTACAATGAGCAGTTCTTC. This chain joins TRBV10-3 and TRBJ2-1, with a tentative D call TRBD2 (5 bases). This CDR3 comprises 15 residues. CDR1 and CDR2 from the germline V gene are ENHRY and SYGVKD. Trimming pared 6 bases from V and 0 bases from J, leaving 12 bases between.

This chain uses TRBV9 with TRBJ2-1, with unresolved D. V gave up 4 bases and J gave up 8 bases, with 13 bases separating them. CDR3 length equals 13 residues. The germline V gene encodes CDR1 SGDLS and CDR2 YYNGEE. CDR3 amino acids: CASSPPVGHEQFF. In nucleotides, the CDR3 is TGTGCCAGCAGCCCACCCGTGGGCCATGAGCAGTTCTTC.

V and J are TRBV5-1 and TRBJ2-6; 10 bases line up with TRBD1. Germline lookup yields CDR1 SGHRS and CDR2 YFSETQ. This CDR3 contains 18 residues. J gave up 0 bases and V 4 bases, and 7 bases lay outside the gene matches. DNA for the CDR3: TGCGCCAGCAGCCCGTCCGGGACAGGGGTCTCTGGGGCCAACGTCCTGACTTTC. This translates into CASSPSGTGVSGANVLTF.

The V and J genes are TRBV21-1 and TRBJ1-5. TRBV21-1 is noted as a pseudogene. The CDR3 length is 11 residues. The CDR3 is CASSLGEGQHF. CDR3 nucleotides: TGTGCCAGCAGCTTAGGGGAGGGCCAGCATTTT.

The chain uses TRBV7-2 and TRBJ2-5; 9 positions agree with TRBD1. With the DNA end fitting TRBJ2-7 better, the J assignment may be wrong. CDR1 SGHTA and CDR2 FQGNSA come from the germline V gene. The CDR3 consists of 14 residues. The CDR3 is CASSAGQGRDEQYF. CDR3 coding DNA: TGTGCCAGCAGCGCGGGACAGGGACGGGACGAGCAGTACTTC.

The chain couples TRBV19 to TRBJ1-1; no clear D. The length of the CDR3 is 15 residues. CDR1 is LNHDA and CDR2 is SQIVND in the germline V gene (reference sequence). Trimming took off 4 bases at V and 5 bases at J, with 17 bases between the two ends. CDR3 amino acids: CASSKPGPEGTEAFF. Here the CDR3 DNA reads TGTGCCAGTAGTAAACCGGGTCCCGAGGGAACTGAAGCTTTCTTT. Variable domain in full (rest from reference TRBV19 and TRBJ1-1): DGGITQSPKYLFRKEGQNVTLSCEQNLNHDAMYWYRQDPGQGLRLIYYSQIVNDFQKGDIAEGYSVSREKKESFPLTVTSAQKNPTAFYLCASSKPGPEGTEAFFGQGTRLTVV.